This T cell receptor beta chain was identified during a study of shared clonotypes between healthy human individuals (dated by TCRdb to 2018 to 2020). About the full investigation: A few men and two women, aged 18 to 49 years, made up the cohort. Per donor, leukapheresis produced somewhere between about 0.8 and 9.5 billion PBMCs. To estimate repertoire size and how much clonotype sharing occurs between individuals, the study deeply sequenced the blood TCR repertoires of about five healthy adults. Libraries were prepared and TCR repertoires were sequenced by different laboratories using diverse techniques, in order to increase sequencing depth and limit assay-specific biases. Per donor, three plates each were used for CD4 naive and CD4 memory, two for CD8 naive, and one for CD8 memory. The research as a whole found: Based on pairwise subsampling, the degree of clonotype sharing among donors was expected to be affected by sequencing depth. Across several donors, approximately 5% of naive CD4, 3% to 3.5% of naive CD8, 2.3% of memory CD4, and approximately 0.4% of memory CD8 clonotypes were shared. Rarefaction of sorted-subset datasets indicated incomplete sequencing despite the large sequencing depth. Larger estimated clonotype richness was generally found for naive subsets than for memory subsets. Compared with non-shared clonotypes, the clonotypes found in all four sorted-subset donors had higher generation probabilities. Because the study included only a small number of donors, the genetic and exposure-history diversity represented was limited. Sampling was restricted to blood, and TCR repertoires in tissues likely differ from the TCR repertoires found in blood.

Between the V and J ends, shortened by 0 bases and 4 bases respectively, the junction contains 14 bases. Spanning cysteine to phenylalanine, the CDR3 consists of 17 amino acids. Of all the DNA, just the CDR3 is kept, 51 bases in frame from base 1. In the germline V gene, CDR1 corresponds to SGHRS and CDR2 to YFSETQ. Comments on this clone: The antigen it binds to is not known. No much larger clone exists at a distance of one base, and base qualities are not known.

Donors were healthy HIV-negative adults with no recently reported acute infections or vaccinations. Only Caucasian adults living in Nashville, Tennessee, USA were represented among the donors. CD4+ T cells were enriched by magnetic negative selection, after which naive cells were positively selected on CD45RA and the negative fraction was taken as the memory subset. Blood was obtained by leukapheresis, after which PBMCs were separated by Ficoll-Histopaque density gradient centrifugation and cryopreserved in liquid nitrogen vapor phase. Analytical flow cytometry was used to check the purity and quantity of each magnetically sorted T cell population. Genomic DNA was isolated from each sorted fraction and quantified by UV absorbance on a Nanodrop 2000c. Using the deep immunoSEQ assay, multiplex PCR amplified TCR CDR3 regions from genomic DNA. For each cell subset, the extracted genomic DNA was distributed evenly across all wells of several immunoSEQ 96-well plates, and each plate served as one replicate. Each replicate PCR for sorted subsets received around 200 ng genomic DNA, equal to roughly 33,000 T cell genomes. Purified libraries were quantified with a Qubit 3.0 fluorometer, sized on a Bioanalyzer 2100, and re-quantified with the KAPA Library Quantification kit. Each immunoSEQ 96-well plate was sequenced on its own single-read 150-cycle Illumina NextSeq 550 flow cell. The study's own analysis went as follows. Because the immunoSEQ output included only junctional sequences and no quality scores, the filtering could not be the same as the filtering used for full-length reads. Sequences were annotated with PyIR, a Python wrapper for IgBLAST v1.9, and V/J genes and CDR3 were assigned using IMGT germline references. Reads were removed for weak V/J assignments (E-value above 1e-6), missing CDR3, stop codons, out-of-frame junctions, or ambiguous translated residues. V3J clonotypes were defined by identical inferred V gene, J gene, and CDR3 amino acid sequence. To compute the percentage overlap between repertoires, the number of shared unique clonotypes was divided by the size of the smaller repertoire. Richness of each repertoire was evaluated using RTK rarefaction, the Chao1 estimator, and Recon v2.1 estimates of unobserved clonotypes. Generation probabilities were computed with OLGA for all TCRbeta clonotypes obtained by the gDNA method from several donors. TCRdb re-hosts the immuneACCESS table, in-frame sequences only. Its copies lack some clones; in the studies checked, an unresolved V gene accounts for under half of them, and the cause for the rest is not known. V and J calls and clone size are as listed in that table; D and trimming were resolved from the DNA. Counted in this sample were over 2 million clones; roughly 94% of them appeared once. 0.1% to 0.15% of the sample goes to the ten largest clones.

The rearrangement joined TRBV5-1 to TRBJ2-6; the D gene cannot be named for sure. The sequence was obtained from a man aged 18-30 years in good health. The sequenced sample consisted of naive CD4+ T cells sorted from blood. Reading the label with the study, this specimen's cell subset or site is: CD45RA+ positively selected. Here the CDR3 is given as CASSLDPVGYGANVLTF. The nucleotides are TGCGCCAGCAGCTTGGACCCCGTTGGGTACGGGGCCAACGTCCTGACTTTC.